These T cell receptor beta chains were read from a single sample in a study of blood T cell repertoires in COVID-19. Data came from immunoSEQ multiplex PCR; TCRdb stores just in-frame clones and leaves some out. The sample has fewer than 60,000 clones; roughly 80% are singletons. The sequenced sample consisted of peripheral blood. Receptors originate from a human donor in a cohort sampled during active COVID-19. Both conserved end residues are part of each CDR3. D genes are given only for firm matches. The size entry is marked missing in some rows and otherwise reads once, few, many or a size class.

clone size,D gene,CDR3 length,V gene,J gene,CDR3 protein,CDR3 DNA
NA,NA,13,TRBV7-2,TRBJ2-7,CASSLGSQDEQYF,TGTGCCAGCAGCCTGGGCAGTCAGGACGAGCAGTACTTC
NA,TRBD2,16,TRBV18,TRBJ2-1,CASSRRGTNSYNEQFF,TGTGCCAGCTCACGGAGAGGGACTAACTCCTACAATGAGCAGTTCTTC
NA,TRBD1,17,TRBV19,TRBJ1-2,CASSSWRTGGFDYGYTF,TGTGCCAGTAGTTCCTGGAGGACAGGGGGCTTTGACTATGGCTACACCTTC
NA,TRBD1,16,TRBV27,TRBJ2-1,CASSLGGQLSYNEQFF,TGTGCCAGCAGTTTAGGGGGACAGCTCAGCTACAATGAGCAGTTCTTC
NA,TRBD1,16,TRBV3-1/TRBV3-2,TRBJ1-2,CASSRRDSLSNYGYTF,TGTGCCAGCAGCCGCCGGGACAGCCTCTCTAACTATGGCTACACCTTC
once,TRBD1,16,TRBV5-1,TRBJ2-5,CASSLMDRGRGETQYF,TGCGCCAGCAGCTTGATGGACAGGGGGCGTGGGGAGACCCAGTACTTC
NA,TRBD1,15,TRBV11-3,TRBJ2-1,CASSLRDRGGNEQFF,TGTGCCAGCAGCTTAAGGGACAGGGGGGGCAATGAGCAGTTCTTC
once,TRBD2,16,TRBV7-3,TRBJ2-2,CASSLPGAGRTGELFF,TGTGCCAGCAGCTTACCGGGAGCGGGAAGAACCGGGGAGCTGTTTTTT
NA,NA,12,TRBV18,TRBJ2-3,CASSPKSDTQYF,TGTGCCAGCTCCCCAAAATCGGATACGCAGTATTTT
NA,NA,15,TRBV18,TRBJ1-1,CASSPPSGSGTEAFF,TGTGCCAGCTCACCCCCCTCGGGATCGGGAACTGAAGCTTTCTTT
NA,TRBD1,14,TRBV2,TRBJ1-4,CASSSDRGLEKLFF,TGTGCCAGCAGTTCTGACAGGGGGCTCGAAAAACTGTTTTTT
few,NA,15,TRBV27,TRBJ2-2,CASRTLGGNTGELFF,TGTGCCAGCCGAACCCTCGGGGGGAACACCGGGGAGCTGTTTTTT
NA,NA,14,TRBV7-8,TRBJ2-5,CASSLRGLKETQYF,TGTGCCAGCAGTTTGCGAGGACTTAAAGAGACCCAGTACTTC
NA,TRBD1,15,TRBV3-1/TRBV3-2,TRBJ1-2,CASSQDGTGYYGYTF,TGTGCCAGCAGCCAAGATGGGACAGGCTACTATGGCTACACCTTC
NA,TRBD1,16,TRBV5-1,TRBJ2-1,CASSPAWDQGVNEQFF,TGCGCCAGCAGCCCAGCCTGGGACCAGGGGGTCAATGAGCAGTTCTTC
NA,NA,14,TRBV28,TRBJ2-2,CASSWGVLTGELFF,TGTGCCAGCAGTTGGGGGGTCCTCACCGGGGAGCTGTTTTTT
NA,TRBD2,14,TRBV2,TRBJ2-3,CASSLAGGPYTQYF,TGTGCCAGCAGTTTAGCGGGGGGGCCGTATACGCAGTATTTT
NA,TRBD2,19,TRBV27,TRBJ2-7,CASSPERLLVAGVSYEQYF,TGTGCCAGCAGCCCCGAAAGACTCCTAGTGGCGGGGGTATCCTACGAGCAGTACTTC
NA,NA,14,TRBV27,TRBJ1-6,CASSLGQEGSPLHF,TGTGCCAGCAGTTTGGGGCAAGAAGGGTCACCCCTCCACTTT
NA,NA,15,TRBV5-1,TRBJ2-7,CASSLVGRVLDEQYF,TGCGCCAGCAGCTTGGTGGGCAGGGTGTTGGACGAGCAGTACTTC
NA,NA,11,TRBV2,TRBJ2-5,CASSLKSSQYF,TGTGCCAGCAGCCTAAAGTCATCCCAGTACTTC
once,TRBD2,14,TRBV29-1,TRBJ2-3,CSVRTSSATDTQYF,TGCAGCGTCAGGACTAGCTCAGCCACAGATACGCAGTATTTT
NA,TRBD2,16,TRBV5-4,TRBJ2-5,CASSLASGRGRETQYF,TGTGCCAGCAGCTTGGCCAGCGGGAGAGGAAGAGAGACCCAGTACTTC
NA,NA,12,TRBV2,TRBJ1-4,CASLRESEKLFF,TGTGCCAGCTTACGGGAGAGTGAAAAACTGTTTTTT
medium-sized,TRBD1,14,TRBV4-1,TRBJ1-2,CASSPQGTNYGYTF,TGCGCCAGCAGCCCACAGGGGACTAACTATGGCTACACCTTC
NA,NA,13,TRBV2,TRBJ1-1,CASIPDSRKVAFF,TGTGCCAGCATACCGGACTCCCGCAAAGTGGCTTTCTTT
NA,TRBD1,16,TRBV7-9,TRBJ1-2,CASSSQRDRGFYGYTF,TGTGCCAGCAGCTCGCAGAGGGACAGGGGGTTCTATGGCTACACCTTC
NA,NA,14,TRBV23-1,TRBJ1-5,CASSQSARGQPQHF,TGCGCCAGCAGTCAATCGGCGAGGGGGCAGCCCCAGCATTTT
NA,NA,16,TRBV27,TRBJ2-7,CASSLSWGRRSYEQYF,TGTGCCAGCAGTTTAAGTTGGGGCAGACGTTCCTACGAGCAGTACTTC
NA,TRBD2,14,TRBV10-3,TRBJ2-7,CATGSSGSAYEQYF,TGTGCCACAGGATCTAGCGGGTCTGCCTACGAGCAGTACTTC
NA,NA,15,TRBV23-1,TRBJ2-1,CASSRDPGDYNEQFF,TGCGCCAGCAGTCGTGACCCGGGGGATTACAATGAGCAGTTCTTC
NA,TRBD2,19,TRBV5-1,TRBJ2-2,CASSSPNTSGSANTGELFF,TGCGCCAGCAGCTCTCCGAATACTAGCGGGAGTGCGAACACCGGGGAGCTGTTTTTT
few,TRBD1,14,TRBV3-1/TRBV3-2,TRBJ2-7,CASSQYRTGDEQYF,TGTGCCAGCAGCCAATATCGGACAGGCGACGAGCAGTACTTC
NA,TRBD2,16,TRBV10-3,TRBJ2-1,CAISVQLAGANNEQFF,TGTGCCATCAGTGTGCAACTAGCGGGGGCTAACAATGAGCAGTTCTTC
NA,TRBD1,15,TRBV3-1/TRBV3-2,TRBJ1-4,CASSQTGELNEKLFF,TGTGCCAGCAGTCAAACAGGGGAACTTAATGAAAAACTGTTTTTT
few,TRBD2,16,TRBV11-1,TRBJ2-1,CASSLTSGWNYNEQFF,TGTGCCAGCAGCTTGACTAGCGGGTGGAACTACAATGAGCAGTTCTTC
NA,NA,13,TRBV7-7,TRBJ1-1,CASSFRLNTEAFF,TGTGCTAGCAGCTTCAGATTGAACACTGAAGCTTTCTTT
NA,NA,15,TRBV30,TRBJ1-5,CAWSTGSSGNQPQHF,TGTGCCTGGAGTACAGGGTCGAGTGGCAATCAGCCCCAGCATTTT
NA,NA,15,TRBV5-4,TRBJ1-1,CASSLEGIPNTEAFF,TGTGCCAGCAGCTTGGAGGGGATACCGAACACTGAAGCTTTCTTT
NA,TRBD1,16,TRBV7-9,TRBJ2-1,CASNPTGTGVRGEQFF,TGTGCCAGCAACCCGACCGGGACAGGGGTCCGAGGCGAGCAGTTCTTC
NA,TRBD2,18,TRBV30,TRBJ2-1,CAWSVQLGAGGKLGEQFF,TGTGCCTGGAGTGTACAGTTGGGAGCGGGAGGGAAGTTGGGTGAGCAGTTCTTC
NA,NA,14,TRBV28,TRBJ1-5,CASLSGGSNQPQHF,TGTGCCAGTCTGAGCGGGGGAAGTAATCAGCCCCAGCATTTT
once,TRBD1,16,TRBV5-1,TRBJ2-1,CASSVTSGTGADEQFF,TGCGCCAGCAGCGTCACATCCGGGACAGGGGCGGATGAGCAGTTCTTC
NA,NA,17,TRBV7-9,TRBJ2-7,CASSLGVGGLFSYEQYF,TGTGCCAGCAGCTTAGGCGTCGGGGGTCTATTCTCCTACGAGCAGTACTTC
NA,NA,13,TRBV7-9,TRBJ1-5,CASSNPGNQPQHF,TGTGCCAGCAGCAATCCGGGCAATCAGCCCCAGCATTTT
few,TRBD1,14,TRBV5-1,TRBJ2-2,CASSKGADTGELFF,TGCGCCAGCAGTAAGGGGGCGGACACCGGGGAGCTGTTTTTT
once,NA,13,TRBV18,TRBJ2-3,CASSPPSTDTQYF,TGTGCCAGCTCACCCCCTAGCACAGATACGCAGTATTTT
NA,NA,14,TRBV9,TRBJ2-3,CASSVGGPLDTQYF,TGTGCCAGCAGCGTAGGTGGGCCGTTGGATACGCAGTATTTT
once,TRBD2,16,TRBV28,TRBJ2-7,CASARTSGFSSYEQYF,TGTGCCAGCGCCCGGACTAGCGGGTTCAGTAGCTACGAGCAGTACTTC
NA,NA,14,TRBV11-2,TRBJ1-2,CASSTYREGYGYTF,TGTGCCAGCAGCACCTACAGGGAGGGCTATGGCTACACCTTC
once,NA,12,TRBV11-2,TRBJ2-7,CASSLLGVEQYF,TGTGCCAGCAGCTTATTAGGGGTCGAGCAGTACTTC
NA,NA,13,TRBV19,TRBJ1-2,CASSRQARGGYTF,TGTGCCAGTAGTAGACAGGCCAGAGGGGGCTACACCTTC
NA,TRBD2,15,TRBV2,TRBJ2-1,CASSMGLAGGGEQFF,TGTGCCAGCAGCATGGGACTAGCGGGGGGTGGTGAGCAGTTCTTC
NA,TRBD1,15,TRBV6-2/TRBV6-3,TRBJ1-1,CASSLGQYLNTEAFF,TGTGCCAGCAGCCTGGGACAGTACCTGAACACTGAAGCTTTCTTT
NA,NA,15,TRBV10-3,TRBJ1-2,CAISDQGKGNYGYTF,TGTGCCATCAGTGATCAGGGAAAGGGGAACTATGGCTACACCTTC
NA,NA,12,TRBV7-9,TRBJ1-2,CASSPELGGYTF,TGTGCCAGCAGCCCGGAGCTCGGTGGCTACACCTTC